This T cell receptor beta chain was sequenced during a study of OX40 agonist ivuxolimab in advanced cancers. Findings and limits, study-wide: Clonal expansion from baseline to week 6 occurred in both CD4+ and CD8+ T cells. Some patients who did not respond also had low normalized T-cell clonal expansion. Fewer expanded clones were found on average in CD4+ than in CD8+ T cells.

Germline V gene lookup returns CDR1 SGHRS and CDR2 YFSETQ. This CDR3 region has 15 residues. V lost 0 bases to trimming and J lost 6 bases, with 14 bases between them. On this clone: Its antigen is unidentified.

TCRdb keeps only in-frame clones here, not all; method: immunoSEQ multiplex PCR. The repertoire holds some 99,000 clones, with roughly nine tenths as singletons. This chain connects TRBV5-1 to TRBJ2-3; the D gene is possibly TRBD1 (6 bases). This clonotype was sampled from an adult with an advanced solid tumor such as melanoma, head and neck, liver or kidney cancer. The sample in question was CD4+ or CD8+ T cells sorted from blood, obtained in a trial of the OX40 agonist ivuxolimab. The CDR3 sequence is CASSLVGQSQDTQYF. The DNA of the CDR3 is TGCGCCAGCAGCTTGGTTGGACAGAGTCAGGATACGCAGTATTTT. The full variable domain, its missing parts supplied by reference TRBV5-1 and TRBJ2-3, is KAGVTQTPRYLIKTRGQQVTLSCSPISGHRSVSWYQQTPGQGLQFLFEYFSETQRNKGNFPGRFSGRQFSNSRSEMNVSTLELGDSALYLCASSLVGQSQDTQYFGPGTRLTVL.